The clone carrying this TCR beta chain was picked up a small number of times. The target antigen is unknown. The record originates from a study of cytomegalovirus exposure and HLA in healthy donors. Study-wide results and limits: The Asian-associated ancestry cluster reportedly had fewer N-insertions than the 666-donor mean in a later analysis. What was likely a sequencing artifact was a cluster of highly shared sequence variants.

In the PCR, 60 Vbeta and 13 Jbeta primers were used. In the original analysis: Later work found tens of millions of unique TCR beta chains, with 10 million to 14 million shared. Profiled with immunoSEQ multiplex PCR; TCRdb holds only in-frame clones, not every one. The V and J calls and clone size come from that table; D and trimming were worked out from the DNA. The repertoire holds 95,000 to 110,000 clones, with roughly 9.1% as singletons. Donors likely had unrecorded immune exposures despite being nominally healthy when sampled. CDR1 is SEHNR, CDR2 FQNEAQ, per germline (reference sequence). This CDR3 is 13 amino acids long. V lost 7 bases and J lost 6; bases outside the gene matches: 6.

This chain connects TRBV7-9 to TRBJ2-1; 7 nucleotides align to TRBD2. This TCR derives from a man aged 35 to 55 in good health and CMV-seropositive. The material sequenced was PBMCs. CDR3 residues: CASILGGGNEQFF. The CDR3 DNA follows: TGTGCCAGCATCCTTGGGGGGGGCAATGAGCAGTTCTTC.